The 26 T cell receptor beta chains reported below all come from one sample, sequenced in a study of T cells after yellow fever vaccination. TCRdb passed the 5' RACE reads through MiXCR, listing each CDR3 protein once. The table lists approximately 120,000 distinct CDR3 sequences, 13% to 15% of them singletons. Here the sequenced sample was CD8+ T cells sorted from PBMCs, taken 5 days after the yellow fever booster vaccination. The receptors were gathered from a man in his late teens or twenties who received the YFV17D yellow fever vaccine.

The rearrangement joins TRBV7-2 to TRBJ2-3, with a tentative D call TRBD2 (5 bases). Germline V gives CDR1 SGHTA, CDR2 FQGNSA. Trimming cost V 8 bases and J 1 base, with 16 bases left between them. CDR3 length: 15 residues. CDR3 DNA: TGTGCCAGCGACTCCCTGACCGGGGGCACAGATACGCAGTATTTT. This translates into CASDSLTGGTDTQYF.

The chain combines TRBV5-1 with TRBJ2-7; D call uncertain. Germline loops: CDR1 SGHRS, CDR2 YFSETQ. Trimming cost V 1 base and J 0 bases, with 11 bases left between them. The CDR3 length is 15 residues. The CDR3, as DNA: TGCGCCAGCAGCTTGTCTTACTCCCCCTCCTACGAGCAGTACTTC. As protein: CASSLSYSPSYEQYF.

This clonotype appeared a few times. The V call is TRBV4-3, the J call TRBJ2-7; maybe TRBD2 (6 bases). Germline CDR1 reads LGHNA; CDR2 reads YSLEER. The V end lost 3 bases, the J end lost 3 bases, and 15 bases lay between the germline ends. This CDR3 region has 15 residues. The CDR3 protein is CASSQDPGLFYEQYF. Written as DNA, the CDR3 is TGCGCCAGCAGCCAGGATCCGGGACTTTTCTACGAGCAGTACTTC.

Concerning this clonotype: At one boundary the junction diverges from the germline segment, which might be a read error. The CDR3 sequence: CASSQELRQSFNEQFF. The CDR3 DNA reads TGCGCCAGCAGCCAAGAACTGCGACAGTCCTTCAATGAGCAGTTCTTC. The chain is built from TRBV4-3 and TRBJ2-1; possibly TRBD1 for D (5 bases). The CDR3 runs 16 residues. Germline CDR1 LGHNA, CDR2 YSLEER.

Many counts were recorded for this clonotype. The chain carries TRBV9 and TRBJ2-4; 9 bases map to TRBD1. V dropped 3 bases and J dropped 3; count of bases not matched to a gene: 4. This CDR3 has 15 residues. Per the germline V gene, CDR1 is SGDLS and CDR2 is YYNGEE. The CDR3 nucleotides read TGTGCCAGCAGCGAACAGGGGGCAATCAAAAACATTCAGTACTTC. Protein: CASSEQGAIKNIQYF.

V usage is TRBV4-1 and J usage is TRBJ1-4; the match to TRBD1 covers 8 bases. J was trimmed by 6 bases and V by 4 bases; bases with no gene match: 16. Germline CDR1 and CDR2: MGHRA and YSYEKL. The CDR3 consists of 18 residues. The CDR3 loop reads CASSPRPRGLEDYEKLFF. The CDR3 nucleotides are TGCGCCAGCAGCCCGCGCCCCAGGGGGCTGGAGGATTATGAAAAACTGTTTTTT.

V usage is TRBV5-1 and J usage is TRBJ2-1; 7 bases are a match to TRBD1. The germline CDR1 and CDR2 sequences are SGHRS and YFSETQ. CDR3 length: 13 amino acids. V shed 7 bases, J shed 8 bases, and the junction held 9 bases outside the gene matches. CDR3 nucleotides: TGCGCCAGCTCCAACAGGGGATCGTATGAGCAGTTCTTC. Protein sequence: CASSNRGSYEQFF.

This chain links TRBV10-3 with TRBJ2-7; D uncertain. Trimming cost V 4 bases and J 5 bases, with 18 bases left between them. The germline V gene has CDR1 ENHRY and CDR2 SYGVKD. The CDR3 runs 15 residues. CDR3 DNA: TGTGCCATCAGTGGGGCCAACTCCCCATTCCACGAGCAGTACGTC. Translation gives CAISGANSPFHEQYV.

The rearrangement uses TRBV29-1 and TRBJ2-7, with a weak D call TRBD1 (5 bases). V gave up 5 bases and J gave up 4 bases, with 12 bases separating them. The CDR3 loop spans 12 amino acids. From germline, CDR1 is SQVTM and CDR2 ANQGSEA. The CDR3 nucleotides read TGCAGCGTTACGGTGACAGCATACGAGCAGTACTTC. It specifies CSVTVTAYEQYF.

This clonotype has more than one count but fewer than ten. The chain couples TRBV12-3 or TRBV12-4 to TRBJ1-1; TRBD1 might be the D (5 bases). CDR3 length: 14 amino acids. The ends were cut back, 5 bases at V and 4 bases at J, with 14 bases in the middle. The CDR3 DNA reads TGTGCCAGCAGTCCCGCGGGGCGGTTCACTGAAGCTTTCTTT. Translating it yields CASSPAGRFTEAFF.

This clonotype was counted between two and nine times. The chain couples TRBV4-1 to TRBJ2-4; tentatively, D is TRBD2 (5 bases). V lost 4 bases, J lost 2 bases, and 15 bases lay in between. This CDR3 region has 16 residues. Germline values: CDR1 MGHRA, CDR2 YSYEKL. The chain's CDR3 is CASSPSLGVSKNIQYF. The CDR3 bases are TGCGCCAGCAGCCCCTCGCTCGGGGTTTCCAAAAACATTCAGTACTTC.

A few counts support this clonotype. The chain uses TRBV6-2 or TRBV6-3 and TRBJ2-7, with TRBD2 matching over 9 bases. V gave up 6 bases and J gave up 3 bases; unmatched junction bases: 6. The CDR3 consists of 14 residues. The V gene's germline CDR1 is MNHEY and CDR2 SVGEGT. The DNA of the CDR3 is TGTGCCAGCAGCCCCAGCGGGGGGAACTACGAGCAGTACTTC. This gives the protein CASSPSGGNYEQYF.

The chain links TRBV29-1 to TRBJ1-2, with 7 bases aligning to TRBD1. V gave up 7 bases and J gave up 3 bases; unmatched junction bases: 5. Germline assignment: CDR1 SQVTM and CDR2 ANQGSEA. This CDR3 comprises 12 residues. The CDR3, as DNA: TGCAGCGCGCAGGGGGATCACTATGGCTACACCTTC. This gives the protein CSAQGDHYGYTF.

The CDR3 bases are TGTGCCAGCAGTCGGACAGCTTACAATGAGCAGTTCTTC. It specifies CASSRTAYNEQFF. The rearrangement links TRBV6-2 or TRBV6-3 to TRBJ2-1, with a tentative D call TRBD1 (6 bases). Germline CDR1 is MNHEY and CDR2 is SVGEGT. V was cut by 5 bases and J by 4 bases, with 9 bases left in between. This CDR3 is built from 13 residues.

This clonotype was observed a few times. The J gene is TRBJ2-3, the V gene TRBV12-3 or TRBV12-4; 8 bases fit TRBD2. This CDR3 has 15 amino acids. Germline trimming cut 6 bases from V and 6 bases from J; bases unmatched to any gene: 11. Here the CDR3 DNA reads TGTGCCAGCAGAGTAGCGGGGTCCACCCGGGATACGCAGTATTTT. This encodes CASRVAGSTRDTQYF.

The genes are TRBV9 and TRBJ1-2, with D possibly TRBD1 on 6 matching bases. Trimming took 3 bases from V and 4 from J, leaving 16 bases between them. CDR3 length equals 15 residues. From germline, CDR1 is SGDLS and CDR2 YYNGEE. The CDR3 here is CASSAQDSSSYGYTF. Written as DNA, the CDR3 is TGTGCCAGCAGCGCCCAGGACAGCAGCAGCTATGGCTACACCTTC. Full variable domain (outside the CDR3, taken from reference TRBV9 and TRBJ1-2): DSGVTQTPKHLITATGQRVTLRCSPRSGDLSVYWYQQSLDQGLQFLIQYYNGEERAKGNILERFSAQQFPDLHSELNLSSLELGDSALYFCASSAQDSSSYGYTFGSGTRLTVV.

This clonotype appeared a few times. This chain links TRBV6-2 or TRBV6-3 with TRBJ2-3; the match to TRBD2 covers 9 bases. The germline V gene encodes CDR1 MNHEY and CDR2 SVGEGT. With 5 bases clipped from V and 3 bases from J, the junction kept 3 bases outside the gene matches. This CDR3 contains 14 residues. The CDR3, as DNA: TGTGCCAGCAGTCCCGGACTAGCGACAGATACGCAGTATTTT. Translated, it gives CASSPGLATDTQYF.

This clonotype was counted between two and nine times. The chain couples TRBV9 to TRBJ1-1; 8 bases align to TRBD1. Germline V gene data show CDR1 as SGDLS and CDR2 as YYNGEE. V lost 0 bases, J lost 6 bases, and 7 bases stayed unmatched. CDR3 length equals 15 residues. The CDR3 nucleotides are TGTGCCAGCAGCGTAGTGGCAGGGGGCTTGGCTGAAGCTTTCTTT. Translation gives CASSVVAGGLAEAFF. The full variable domain, rest sourced from reference TRBV9 and TRBJ1-1, is DSGVTQTPKHLITATGQRVTLRCSPRSGDLSVYWYQQSLDQGLQFLIQYYNGEERAKGNILERFSAQQFPDLHSELNLSSLELGDSALYFCASSVVAGGLAEAFFGQGTRLTVV.

This clonotype showed up just a few times. V usage is TRBV4-2 and J usage is TRBJ2-5; tentatively, D is TRBD1 or TRBD2 (5 bases each). Germline CDR1 reads LGHNA; CDR2 reads YNFKEQ. This CDR3 region has 15 residues. V shed 1 base and J shed 5 bases, with 14 bases lying between them. The CDR3 spells CASSQGGGPGETQYF. CDR3 bases: TGTGCCAGCAGCCAAGGCGGAGGCCCAGGGGAGACCCAGTACTTC.

This clonotype has more than one count but fewer than ten. This chain joins TRBV7-9 and TRBJ2-7; 16 nucleotides align to TRBD2. Trimming took 5 bases from V and 2 from J; bases not matched to a gene: 6. Germline-derived CDR1 and CDR2 are SEHNR and FQNEAQ (reference sequence). The CDR3 loop spans 17 amino acids. CDR3 sequence: CASSGTSGGARTYEQYF. In nucleotides, the CDR3 is TGTGCCAGCAGCGGGACTAGCGGGGGGGCCAGGACCTACGAGCAGTACTTC.

The chain links TRBV11-2 to TRBJ2-1, with 8 bases identical to TRBD2. Germline trimming cut 5 bases from V and 7 bases from J; bases unmatched to any gene: 10. This CDR3 is built from 15 residues. Germline values: CDR1 SGHAT, CDR2 FQNNGV. The CDR3 DNA sequence: TGTGCCAGCAGCGGAGTATTAGCGGGGAGGAATGAGCAGTTCTTC. Residues: CASSGVLAGRNEQFF.

A few counts support this clonotype. The chain has TRBV4-2 and TRBJ2-2; no clear D gene. The germline CDR1 and CDR2 sequences are LGHNA and YNFKEQ. This CDR3 spans 12 amino acids. V was pared by 0 bases and J by 9 bases, with 5 bases between. The CDR3 sequence: CASSQDSRELFF. CDR3 bases: TGTGCCAGCAGCCAAGATTCTCGGGAGCTGTTTTTT.

This clonotype has just a few counts. The chain links TRBV6-2 or TRBV6-3 to TRBJ2-2; the D is unclear. The CDR3 spans 12 residues. Germline assignment: CDR1 MNHEY and CDR2 SVGEGT. V gave up 6 bases and J gave up 5 bases, with 7 bases separating them. This CDR3 reads CASSRPTGELFF. DNA of the CDR3: TGTGCCAGCAGCCGTCCGACCGGGGAGCTGTTTTTT.

The chain joins TRBV7-9 to TRBJ1-1; unclear D gene. The CDR3 consists of 17 residues. Trimming took 5 bases from V and 4 from J, leaving 23 bases between them. From germline, CDR1 is SEHNR and CDR2 FQNEAQ (reference sequence). The CDR3 sequence is CASSPGSSRRESTEAFF. CDR3 coding DNA: TGTGCCAGCAGCCCCGGGTCCTCTCGGAGGGAGTCCACTGAAGCTTTCTTT.

The chain carries TRBV6-5 and TRBJ2-1; D is unclear. Germline CDR1 and CDR2: MNHEY and SVGAGI. Between the trimmed V and J ends, which lost 1 base and 7 bases, there was a span of 8 bases. The CDR3 runs 13 residues. The CDR3 protein is CASSYFRANEQFF. CDR3 sequence (DNA): TGTGCCAGCAGTTACTTCCGGGCAAATGAGCAGTTCTTC.

The V call is TRBV20-1, the J call TRBJ1-5, with D unresolved. V dropped 2 bases and J dropped 5 bases, with 16 bases sitting between them. The CDR3 totals 15 residues. Germline CDR1 reads DFQATT; CDR2 reads SNEGSKA (reference sequence). The CDR3 bases are TGCAGTGCTAGACCCCGAGGGTCGCAGTATCAGCCCCAGCATTTT. This translates into CSARPRGSQYQPQHF.